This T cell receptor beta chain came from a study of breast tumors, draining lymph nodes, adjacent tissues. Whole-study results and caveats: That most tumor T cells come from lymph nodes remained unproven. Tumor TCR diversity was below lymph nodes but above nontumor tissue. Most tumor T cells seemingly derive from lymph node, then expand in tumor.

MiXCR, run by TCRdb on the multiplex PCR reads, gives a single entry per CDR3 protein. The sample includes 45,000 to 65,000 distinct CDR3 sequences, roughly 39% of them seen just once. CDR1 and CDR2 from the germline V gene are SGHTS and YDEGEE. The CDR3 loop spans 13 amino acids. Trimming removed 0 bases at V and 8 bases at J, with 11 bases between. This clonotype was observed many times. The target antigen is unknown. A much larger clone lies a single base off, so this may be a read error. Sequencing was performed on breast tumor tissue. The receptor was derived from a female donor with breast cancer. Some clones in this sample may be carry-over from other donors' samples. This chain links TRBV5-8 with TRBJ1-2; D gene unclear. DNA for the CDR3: TGTGCCAGCAGCTTGGACAACACGGGAGGCTACACCTTC. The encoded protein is CASSLDNTGGYTF.